This T cell receptor (beta chain) was recorded in a study of blood T cells in healthy people across ages. Study conclusions and caveats: More naive CD4+ cells and higher diversity were found in long-lived than in aged donors.

Using a J-beta primer mix together with a sample-barcoded 5' primer, a second PCR was run for about 6 to 12 cycles. TCRdb re-derived calls from the 5' RACE reads in MiXCR, one entry per CDR3 protein. This table has around 1,800,000 distinct CDR3 sequences, roughly two fifths appearing once. This CDR3 contains 17 residues. The V segment lost 0 bases and the J segment 10 bases; nucleotides outside the gene matches: 13. The germline V gene has CDR1 DFQATT and CDR2 SNEGSKA (reference sequence). Of note for this clonotype: Antigen: not known.

Sequenced: blood. The receptor's source is a human donor in good health. The chain links TRBV20-1 to TRBJ1-6; 9 bases are a match to TRBD1. The CDR3 loop is CSARDTRGQGVQSPLHF. The CDR3 region has the DNA TGCAGTGCTAGAGACACTAGGGGACAGGGTGTTCAGTCACCCCTCCACTTT.